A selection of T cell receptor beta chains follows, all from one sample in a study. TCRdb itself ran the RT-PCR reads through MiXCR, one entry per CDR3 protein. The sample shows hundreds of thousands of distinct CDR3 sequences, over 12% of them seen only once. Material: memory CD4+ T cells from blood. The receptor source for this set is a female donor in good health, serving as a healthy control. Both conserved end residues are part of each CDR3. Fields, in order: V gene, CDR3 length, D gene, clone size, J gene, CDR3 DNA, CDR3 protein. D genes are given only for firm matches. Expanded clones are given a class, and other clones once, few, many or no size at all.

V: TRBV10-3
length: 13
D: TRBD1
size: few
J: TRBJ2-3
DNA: TGTGCCACCCGGACAGGGGGAACAGATACGCAGTATTTT
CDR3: CATRTGGTDTQYF

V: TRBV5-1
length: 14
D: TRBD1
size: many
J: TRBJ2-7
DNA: TGCGCCAGCAGCCCGGGACAGGTCCCCCACGAGCAGTACTTC
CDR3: CASSPGQVPHEQYF

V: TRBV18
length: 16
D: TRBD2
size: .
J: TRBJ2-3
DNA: TGTGCCAGCTCACCACCGAGGCGGGAGGGCACAGATACGCAGTATTTT
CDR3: CASSPPRREGTDTQYF

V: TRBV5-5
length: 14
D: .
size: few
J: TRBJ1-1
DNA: TGTGCCAGCAGCTTGGGTCGGGACAACACTGAAGCTTTCTTT
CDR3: CASSLGRDNTEAFF

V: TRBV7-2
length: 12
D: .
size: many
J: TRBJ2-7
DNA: TGTGCCAGCAGCTTAGAAGCTTACGAGCAGTACTTC
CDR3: CASSLEAYEQYF

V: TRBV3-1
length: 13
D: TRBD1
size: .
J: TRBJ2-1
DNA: TGTGCCAGCAGCCTTAGGGGGCTCGATGAGCAGTTCTTC
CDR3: CASSLRGLDEQFF

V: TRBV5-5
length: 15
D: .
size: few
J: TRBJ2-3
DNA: TGTGCCAGCAGCTTGGAGCCGGCGGAGCAAGATACGCAGTATTTT
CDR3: CASSLEPAEQDTQYF

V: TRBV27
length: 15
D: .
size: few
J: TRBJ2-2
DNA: TGTGCCAGCAGCCGACGACTAGAAAACACCGGGGAGCTGTTTTTT
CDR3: CASSRRLENTGELFF

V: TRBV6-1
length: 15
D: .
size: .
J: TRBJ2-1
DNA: TGTGCCAGCAGTGAAGCTCTGGCTCTGGGCAATGAGCAGTTCTTC
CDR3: CASSEALALGNEQFF

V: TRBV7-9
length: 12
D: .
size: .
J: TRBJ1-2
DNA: TGTGCCAGCGGGGAGGGGATCTATGGCTACACCTTC
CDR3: CASGEGIYGYTF

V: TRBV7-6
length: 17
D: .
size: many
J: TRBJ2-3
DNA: TGTGCCAGCAGCCAAGAAATAGGTGGTTCCGACCGAGATACGCAGTATTTT
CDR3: CASSQEIGGSDRDTQYF

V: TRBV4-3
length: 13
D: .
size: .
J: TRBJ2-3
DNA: TGCGCCAGCGCAAAATTTTTGGGAGATACGCAGTATTTT
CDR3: CASAKFLGDTQYF

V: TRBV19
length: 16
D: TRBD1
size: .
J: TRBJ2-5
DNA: TGTGCCAGTAGCGTGGGACAGGGGGCATCTATGGAGACCCAGTACTTC
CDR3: CASSVGQGASMETQYF

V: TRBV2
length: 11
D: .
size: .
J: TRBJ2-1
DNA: TGTGCCACCTATTCTGGGAATGAGCAGTTCTTC
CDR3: CATYSGNEQFF

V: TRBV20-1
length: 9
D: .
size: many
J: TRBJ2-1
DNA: TGCAGTGCTAGAGATTACTTGAGCTTC
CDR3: CSARDYLSF

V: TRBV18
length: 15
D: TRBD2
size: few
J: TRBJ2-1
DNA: TGTGCCAGCTCACCACTTAGCGGGACCTACAATGAGCAGTTCTTC
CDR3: CASSPLSGTYNEQFF

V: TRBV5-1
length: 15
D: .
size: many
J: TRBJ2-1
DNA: TGCGCCAGCAGCTCCGGACTGGAGATCTACAATGAGCAGTTCTTC
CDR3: CASSSGLEIYNEQFF

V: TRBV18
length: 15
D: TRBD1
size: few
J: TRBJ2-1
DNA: TGTGCCAGCTCACCAGGTTCTTGGGACAGTAATGAGCAGTTCTTC
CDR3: CASSPGSWDSNEQFF

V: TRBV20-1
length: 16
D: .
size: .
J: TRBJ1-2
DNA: TGCAGTGCTAGAGGAACCGCGGGGGGATCTGGCTATGGCTACACCTTC
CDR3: CSARGTAGGSGYGYTF

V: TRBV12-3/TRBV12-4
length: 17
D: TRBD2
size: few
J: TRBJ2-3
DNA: TGTGCCAGCAGTTTCGGTGGTAGCGGGGGGGCCAGTAATACGCAGTATTTT
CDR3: CASSFGGSGGASNTQYF

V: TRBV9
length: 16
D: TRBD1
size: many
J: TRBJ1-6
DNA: TGTGCCAGCAGCGGTGGTCCGGGACAGATTAATTCACCCCTCCACTTT
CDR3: CASSGGPGQINSPLHF

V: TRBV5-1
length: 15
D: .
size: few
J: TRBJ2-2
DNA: TGCGCCAGCAGCTTGGGGGAGATAGGCACCGGGGAGCTGTTTTTT
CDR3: CASSLGEIGTGELFF

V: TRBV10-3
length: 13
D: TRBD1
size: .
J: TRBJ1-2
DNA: TGTGCCATAGCCGGGACAGGGCTGGATGGCTACACCTTC
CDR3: CAIAGTGLDGYTF

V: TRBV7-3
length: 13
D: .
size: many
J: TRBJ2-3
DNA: TGTGCCACCTCCTATAACCCCACCGCTACGCAGTATTTT
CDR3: CATSYNPTATQYF

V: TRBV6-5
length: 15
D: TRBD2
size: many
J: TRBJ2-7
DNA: TGTGCCAGCAGCTTTTCTAGCGGGCCCACCTACGAGCAGTACTTC
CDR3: CASSFSSGPTYEQYF

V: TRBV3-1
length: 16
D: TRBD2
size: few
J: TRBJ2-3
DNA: TGTGCCAGCAGCCAAGCGGCTAGCGGGAGTCGGGATACGCAGTATTTT
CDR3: CASSQAASGSRDTQYF

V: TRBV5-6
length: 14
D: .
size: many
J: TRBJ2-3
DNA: TGTGCCAGCAGCTTTCGGGACCGCACAGATACGCAGTATTTT
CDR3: CASSFRDRTDTQYF

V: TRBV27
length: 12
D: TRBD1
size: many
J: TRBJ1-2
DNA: TGTGCCAGCAGACAGGGGCTCGACGGCTACACCTTC
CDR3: CASRQGLDGYTF

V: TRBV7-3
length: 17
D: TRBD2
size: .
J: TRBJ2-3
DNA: TGTGCCAGCAGCTTAGGTTCCGGCGGGAGGTTGGGAGATACGCAGTATTTT
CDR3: CASSLGSGGRLGDTQYF

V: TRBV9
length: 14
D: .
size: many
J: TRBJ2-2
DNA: TGTGCCAGCAGTGCAGCGGTGAACACCGGGGAGCTGTTTTTT
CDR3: CASSAAVNTGELFF

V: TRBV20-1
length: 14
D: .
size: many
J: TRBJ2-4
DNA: TGCAGTGCCCGCCCAGGTGGGGCCAAAAACATTCAGTACTTC
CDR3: CSARPGGAKNIQYF

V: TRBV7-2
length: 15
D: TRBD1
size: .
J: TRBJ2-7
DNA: TGTGCCAGCAGCCCAGCGGGGACAGGGGCCTACGAGCAGTACTTC
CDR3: CASSPAGTGAYEQYF

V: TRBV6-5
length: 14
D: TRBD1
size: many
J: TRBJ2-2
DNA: TGTGCCAGCAGACAGGGGGCGGGGGTCGGGGAGCTGTTTTTT
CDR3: CASRQGAGVGELFF

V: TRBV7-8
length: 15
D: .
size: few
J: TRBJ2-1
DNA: TGTGCCAGCAGCTCTATGCTGAGAACCTACAATGAGCAGTTCTTC
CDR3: CASSSMLRTYNEQFF

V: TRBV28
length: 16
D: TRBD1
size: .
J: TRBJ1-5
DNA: TGTGCCAGCAGTGTCTCCGGGACAGGGTACCTTCACCCCCAGCATTTT
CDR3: CASSVSGTGYLHPQHF

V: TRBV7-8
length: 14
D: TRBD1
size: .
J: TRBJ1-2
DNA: TGTGCCAGCAGCCCCCTAACAGGGGATTCGTCCCGCACCTTC
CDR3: CASSPLTGDSSRTF

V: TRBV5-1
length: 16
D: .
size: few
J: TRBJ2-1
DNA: TGCGCCAGCAGCTTGGGTGGGCAGCGGTCCTACAATGAGCAGTTCTTC
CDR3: CASSLGGQRSYNEQFF

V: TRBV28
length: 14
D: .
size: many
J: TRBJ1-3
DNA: TGTGCCAGCACCTTGGCTACCACGGGAAACACCATATATTTT
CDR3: CASTLATTGNTIYF

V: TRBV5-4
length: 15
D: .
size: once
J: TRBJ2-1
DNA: TGTGCCAGCAGCTTGGGAACGGACCGCTACAATGAGCAGTTCTTC
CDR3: CASSLGTDRYNEQFF

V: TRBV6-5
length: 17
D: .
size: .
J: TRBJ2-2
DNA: TGTGCCAGTAAGAGAGAGCCTTTTTTTTTTGACACCGGGGAGCTGTTTTTT
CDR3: CASKREPFFFDTGELFF

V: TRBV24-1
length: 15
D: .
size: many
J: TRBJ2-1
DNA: TGTGCCACCAGTGAAGGGCAGGCGCCAAACAATGAGCAGTTCTTC
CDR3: CATSEGQAPNNEQFF

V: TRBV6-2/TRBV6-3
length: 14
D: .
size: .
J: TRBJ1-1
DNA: TGTGCCAGCATCCCGACCTTCCCGAGACCTGAAGCTTTCTTT
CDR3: CASIPTFPRPEAFF

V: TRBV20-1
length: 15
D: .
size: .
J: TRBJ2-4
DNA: TGCAGTGCTAGAATCAGGGGTACGGCCAAAAACATTCAGTACTTC
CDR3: CSARIRGTAKNIQYF

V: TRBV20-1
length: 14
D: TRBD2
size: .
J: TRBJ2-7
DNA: TGCAGTGCTCCCAGGACTAGCAGTACCTACGAGCAGTACTTC
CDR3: CSAPRTSSTYEQYF

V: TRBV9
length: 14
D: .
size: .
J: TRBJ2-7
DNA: TGTGCCAGCAGCCCACCTAGCAACACCTACGAGCAGTACTTC
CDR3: CASSPPSNTYEQYF

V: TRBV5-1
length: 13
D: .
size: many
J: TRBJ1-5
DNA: TGCGCCAGCAGCTTGGGCCGCGATCAGCCCCAGCATTTT
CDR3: CASSLGRDQPQHF

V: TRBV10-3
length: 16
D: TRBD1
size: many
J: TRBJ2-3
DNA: TGTGCCATCAGCCGAATAGGGACAGAGCTCACAGATACGCAGTATTTT
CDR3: CAISRIGTELTDTQYF

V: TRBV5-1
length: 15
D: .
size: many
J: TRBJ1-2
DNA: TGCGCCAGCAGCTTGGACGGGACGGTGAACTATGGCTACACCTTC
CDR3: CASSLDGTVNYGYTF

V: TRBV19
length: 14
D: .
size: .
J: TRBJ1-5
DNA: TGTGCCAGTAGTACCCAGATAACCAATCAGCCCCAGCATTTT
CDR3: CASSTQITNQPQHF

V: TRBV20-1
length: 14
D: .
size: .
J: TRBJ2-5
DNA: TGCAGTGGGAGGGGCGGAGGGTACCAAGAGACCCAGTACTTC
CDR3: CSGRGGGYQETQYF

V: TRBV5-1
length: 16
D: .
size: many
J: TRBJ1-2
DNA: TGCGCCAGCAGCTTGGGGCCGCCGGCTGGTGAAAATGGCTACACCTTC
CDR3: CASSLGPPAGENGYTF

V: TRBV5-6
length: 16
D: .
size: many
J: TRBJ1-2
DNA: TGTGCCAGCAGCTTGTTCGTTCGGTCCAGGGACTATGGCTACACCTTC
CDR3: CASSLFVRSRDYGYTF